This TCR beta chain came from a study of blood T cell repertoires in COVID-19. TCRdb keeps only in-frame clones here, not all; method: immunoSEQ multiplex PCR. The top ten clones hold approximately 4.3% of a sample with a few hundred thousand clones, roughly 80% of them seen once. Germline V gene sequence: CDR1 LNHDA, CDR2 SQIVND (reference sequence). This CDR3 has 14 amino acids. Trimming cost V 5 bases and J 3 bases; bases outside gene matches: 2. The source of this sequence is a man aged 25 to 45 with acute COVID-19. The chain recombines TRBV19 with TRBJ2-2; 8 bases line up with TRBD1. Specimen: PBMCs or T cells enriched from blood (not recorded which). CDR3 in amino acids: CASSQGADTGELFF. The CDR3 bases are TGTGCCAGTAGTCAGGGGGCGGACACCGGGGAGCTGTTTTTT.